The 9 T cell receptor beta chains given below trace back to one sample, sequenced in a study of blood T cells in healthy people across ages. For the second PCR, which ran for roughly 7 to 11 cycles, a sample-barcoded 5' primer and a J-beta primer mix were used. TCRdb processed the 5' RACE reads anew with MiXCR; each CDR3 protein has one entry. The sample holds 780,000 or so distinct CDR3 sequences, 53% seen once. The sample taken for sequencing was blood. The receptor set was obtained from a man aged 80 or over in good health.

The chain recombines TRBV12-3 or TRBV12-4 with TRBJ2-1; maybe TRBD2 (5 bases). Between the trimmed V and J ends, which lost 2 bases and 6 bases, there was a span of 8 bases. CDR3 size: 13 residues. For the CDR3, the DNA is TGTGCCAGCAGTTTAAAGACTACCAATGAGCAGTTCTTC. Encoded protein: CASSLKTTNEQFF.

This chain connects TRBV6-5 to TRBJ1-2; D ambiguous. The germline V and J ends were trimmed by 0 bases and 4 bases, with 9 bases remaining between them. The CDR3 covers 14 residues. Germline V gives CDR1 MNHEY, CDR2 SVGAGI. CDR3 residues: CASSYSVAGYGYTF. CDR3 DNA sequence: TGTGCCAGCAGTTACTCCGTGGCAGGCTATGGCTACACCTTC.

The V and J genes are TRBV24-1 and TRBJ2-3; 8 bases map to TRBD1. Germline loops: CDR1 KGHDR, CDR2 SFDVKD. The CDR3 sequence is 16 residues long. With 4 bases clipped from V and 5 bases from J, the junction kept 10 bases outside the gene matches. For the CDR3, the DNA is TGTGCCACCAGTGAGCCAGGGACAGGCGGTAAAGATACGCAGTATTTT. Its protein is CATSEPGTGGKDTQYF.

This sequence joins TRBV2 and TRBJ2-7, with TRBD2 identical over 7 bases. The end of the DNA aligns better with TRBJ2-5, so the J call may be wrong. This CDR3 is 15 amino acids long. Germline assignment: CDR1 SNHLY and CDR2 FYNNEI. CDR3 bases: TGTGCCAGCAGAACCTATCTAGCGGATCAAGAGACCCAGTACTTC. Translating it yields CASRTYLADQETQYF.

This clonotype came up a few times. This sequence joins TRBV6-1 and TRBJ2-3; TRBD2 aligns across 14 bases. Germline V gene sequence: CDR1 MNHNS, CDR2 SASEGT. V shed 6 bases, J shed 6 bases, and the junction held 8 bases outside the gene matches. This CDR3 has 16 amino acids. This chain's CDR3 is CASSRGTSGSWDTQYF. In nucleotides, the CDR3 is TGTGCCAGCAGCCGAGGGACTAGCGGGAGTTGGGATACGCAGTATTTT.

A note on this clonotype: A junction boundary mismatches the germline segment, possibly from a read error. This chain uses TRBV5-5 with TRBJ2-5; possible D gene TRBD1, 6 bases. Germline V lookup: CDR1 SGHKS, CDR2 YYEKEE (reference sequence). The CDR3 runs to 13 residues. For the CDR3, the DNA is TGTACCAGCAGCGCGGACAGCCAAGAGACCCAGTACTTC. It translates to CTSSADSQETQYF.

CDR3 sequence (DNA): TGTGCCAGCAGCGCAGGGACAGGGTGGAATGAGCAGTTCTTC. Amino acid sequence: CASSAGTGWNEQFF. The V call is TRBV7-9, the J call TRBJ2-1, with 9 bases that match TRBD1. Losses at the gene ends were 5 bases for V and 7 bases for J; bases not matched to a gene: 6. The CDR3 has 14 amino acids. Germline values: CDR1 SEHNR, CDR2 FQNEAQ (reference sequence).

The CDR3 sequence: CASTSPRGPQYF. In DNA, the CDR3 is TGTGCCAGCACATCTCCCCGGGGGCCGCAGTACTTC. The rearrangement uses TRBV28 and TRBJ2-5, with D perhaps TRBD1 or TRBD2 (6 bases each). This CDR3 is 12 amino acids long. Between the trimmed V and J ends, which lost 7 bases and 11 bases, there was a span of 17 bases. The germline V gene has CDR1 MDHEN and CDR2 SYDVKM.

This clonotype was observed a handful of times. The chain links TRBV6-2 or TRBV6-3 to TRBJ2-1; D is possibly TRBD1 (6 bases). Trimming took 3 bases from V and 12 from J, leaving 18 bases between them. The length of the CDR3 is 14 residues. Germline lookup yields CDR1 MNHEY and CDR2 SVGEGT. CDR3 loop: CASSYPTGKLGQFF. CDR3 sequence (DNA): TGTGCCAGCAGTTATCCAACAGGGAAGTTAGGGCAGTTCTTC.